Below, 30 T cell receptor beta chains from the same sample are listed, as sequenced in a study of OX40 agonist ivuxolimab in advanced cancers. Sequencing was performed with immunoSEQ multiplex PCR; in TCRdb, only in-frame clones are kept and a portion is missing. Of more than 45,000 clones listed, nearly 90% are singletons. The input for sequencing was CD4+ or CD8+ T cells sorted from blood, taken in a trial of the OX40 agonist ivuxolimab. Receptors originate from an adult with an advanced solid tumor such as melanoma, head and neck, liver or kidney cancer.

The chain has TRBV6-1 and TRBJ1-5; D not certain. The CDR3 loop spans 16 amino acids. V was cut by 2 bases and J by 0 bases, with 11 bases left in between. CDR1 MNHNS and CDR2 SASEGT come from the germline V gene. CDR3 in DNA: TGTGCCAGCAGTGAAAGGGCTTTTATTAGCAATCAGCCCCAGCATTTT. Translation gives CASSERAFISNQPQHF.

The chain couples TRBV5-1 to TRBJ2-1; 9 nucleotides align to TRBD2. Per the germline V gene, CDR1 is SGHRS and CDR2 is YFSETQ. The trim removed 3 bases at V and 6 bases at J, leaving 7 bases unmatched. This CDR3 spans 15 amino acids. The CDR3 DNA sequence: TGCGCCAGCAGCTATTGGCGGGGGGGCCGCAATGAGCAGTTCTTC. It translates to CASSYWRGGRNEQFF.

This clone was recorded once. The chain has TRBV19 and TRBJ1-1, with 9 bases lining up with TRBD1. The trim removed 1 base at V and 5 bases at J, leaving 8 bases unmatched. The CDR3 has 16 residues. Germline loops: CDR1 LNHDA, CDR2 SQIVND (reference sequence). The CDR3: CASSIAVGQGNTEAFF. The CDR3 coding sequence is TGTGCCAGTAGTATAGCCGTCGGACAGGGGAATACTGAAGCTTTCTTT.

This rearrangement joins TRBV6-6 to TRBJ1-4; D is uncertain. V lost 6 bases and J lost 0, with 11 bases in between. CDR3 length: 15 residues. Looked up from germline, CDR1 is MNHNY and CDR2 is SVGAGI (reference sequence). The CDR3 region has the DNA TGTGCCAGCAGCCACGGCCGGGCAACTAATGAAAAACTGTTTTTT. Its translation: CASSHGRATNEKLFF.

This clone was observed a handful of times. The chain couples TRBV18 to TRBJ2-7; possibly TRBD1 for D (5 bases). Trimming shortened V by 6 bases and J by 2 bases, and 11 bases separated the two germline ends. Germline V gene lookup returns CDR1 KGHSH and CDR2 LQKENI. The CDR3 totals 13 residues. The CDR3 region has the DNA TGTGCCAGCTCCCTCAGGGTTACCTACGAGCAGTACTTC. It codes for CASSLRVTYEQYF.

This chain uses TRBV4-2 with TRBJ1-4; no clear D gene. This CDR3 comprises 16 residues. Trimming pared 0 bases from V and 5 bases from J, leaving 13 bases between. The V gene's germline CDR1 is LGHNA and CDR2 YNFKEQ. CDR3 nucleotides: TGTGCCAGCAGCCAAGATCCGGGGAGTTCAAATGAAAAACTGTTTTTT. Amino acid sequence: CASSQDPGSSNEKLFF.

The DNA of the CDR3 is TGCGCCAGCAGCTTGTCAGGGACAGGGGTCTTCGAGCAGTACTTC. Residues: CASSLSGTGVFEQYF. The chain combines TRBV5-1 with TRBJ2-7; 10 nucleotides align to TRBD1. With 1 base clipped from V and 6 bases from J, the junction kept 7 bases outside the gene matches. CDR3 length: 15 amino acids. Germline CDR1 and CDR2: SGHRS and YFSETQ.

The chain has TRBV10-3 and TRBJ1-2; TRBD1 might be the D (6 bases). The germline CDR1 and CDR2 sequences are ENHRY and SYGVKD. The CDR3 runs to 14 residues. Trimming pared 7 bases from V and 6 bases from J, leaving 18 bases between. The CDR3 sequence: CAINAQGPVDGYTF. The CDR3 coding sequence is TGTGCCATCAACGCACAGGGTCCTGTTGATGGCTACACCTTC.

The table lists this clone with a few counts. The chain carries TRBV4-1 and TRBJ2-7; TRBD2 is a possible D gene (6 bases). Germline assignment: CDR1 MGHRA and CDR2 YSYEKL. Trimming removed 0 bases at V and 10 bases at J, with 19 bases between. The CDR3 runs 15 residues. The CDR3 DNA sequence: TGCGCCAGCAGCCAAGAATCGCGGGGCGGCCCCCCTCAGTACTTC. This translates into CASSQESRGGPPQYF.

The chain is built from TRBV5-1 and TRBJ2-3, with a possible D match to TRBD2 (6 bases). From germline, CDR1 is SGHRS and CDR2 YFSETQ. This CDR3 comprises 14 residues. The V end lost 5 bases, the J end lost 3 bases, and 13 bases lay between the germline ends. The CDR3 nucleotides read TGCGCCAGCAGTGACTCCGCGGGGACAGATACGCAGTATTTT. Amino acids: CASSDSAGTDTQYF.

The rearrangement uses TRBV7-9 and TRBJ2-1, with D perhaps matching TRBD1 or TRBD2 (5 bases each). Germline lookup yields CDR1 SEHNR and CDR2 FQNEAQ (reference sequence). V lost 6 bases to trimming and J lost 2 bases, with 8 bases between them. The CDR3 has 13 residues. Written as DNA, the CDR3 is TGTGCCAGCAGGGGGGTCGCCTACAATGAGCAGTTCTTC. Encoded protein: CASRGVAYNEQFF. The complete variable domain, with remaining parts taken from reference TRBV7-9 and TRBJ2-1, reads DTGVSQNPRHKITKRGQNVTFRCDPISEHNRLYWYRQTLGQGPEFLTYFQNEAQLEKSRLLSDRFSAERPKGSFSTLEIQRTEQGDSAMYLCASRGVAYNEQFFGPGTRLTVL.

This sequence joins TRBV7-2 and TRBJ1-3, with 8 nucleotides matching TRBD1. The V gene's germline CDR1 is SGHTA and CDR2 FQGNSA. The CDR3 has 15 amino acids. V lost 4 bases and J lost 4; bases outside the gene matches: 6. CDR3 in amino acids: CASSSGQGIGNTIYF. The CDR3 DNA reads TGTGCCAGCAGCTCTGGACAGGGAATAGGAAACACCATATATTTT.

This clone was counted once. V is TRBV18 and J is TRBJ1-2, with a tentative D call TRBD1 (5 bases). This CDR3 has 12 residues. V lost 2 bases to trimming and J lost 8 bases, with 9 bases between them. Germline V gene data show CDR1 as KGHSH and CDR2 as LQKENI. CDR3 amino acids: CASSPGTGGYTF. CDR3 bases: TGTGCCAGCTCACCAGGGACTGGAGGCTACACCTTC.

CDR3 sequence reads: CAWVLPRAGVWGYTF. The DNA of the CDR3 is TGTGCCTGGGTACTCCCACGGGCAGGGGTGTGGGGCTACACCTTC. The chain uses TRBV30 and TRBJ1-2, with D perhaps matching TRBD1 (6 bases). Germline V gene lookup returns CDR1 GTSNPN and CDR2 SVGIG (reference sequence). Trimming took 5 bases from V and 8 from J, leaving 24 bases between them. This CDR3 contains 15 residues. Filled out from reference TRBV30 and TRBJ1-2, the complete variable domain reads SQTIHQWPATLVQPVGSPLSLECTVEGTSNPNLYWYRQAAGRGLQLLFYSVGIGQISSEVPQNLSASRPQDRQFILSSKKLLLSDSGFYLCAWVLPRAGVWGYTFGSGTRLTVV.

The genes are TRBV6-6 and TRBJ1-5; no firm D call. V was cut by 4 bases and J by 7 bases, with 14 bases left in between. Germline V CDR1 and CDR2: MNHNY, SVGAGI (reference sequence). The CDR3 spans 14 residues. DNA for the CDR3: TGTGCCAGCAGTTCCGCGACCGACCCCCAGCCCCAGCATTTT. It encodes CASSSATDPQPQHF.

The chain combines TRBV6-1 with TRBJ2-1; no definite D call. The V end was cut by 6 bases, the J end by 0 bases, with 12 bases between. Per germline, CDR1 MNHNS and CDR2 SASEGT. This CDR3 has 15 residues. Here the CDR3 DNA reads TGTGCCAGCAGGGTAATACACAGCTCCTACAATGAGCAGTTCTTC. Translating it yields CASRVIHSSYNEQFF.

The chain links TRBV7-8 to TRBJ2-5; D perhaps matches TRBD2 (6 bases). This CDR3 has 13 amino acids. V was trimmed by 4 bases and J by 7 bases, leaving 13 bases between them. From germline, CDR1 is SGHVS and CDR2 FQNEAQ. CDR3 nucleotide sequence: TGTGCCAGCAGCTCGGGGACTGTTGGGACCCAGTACTTC. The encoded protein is CASSSGTVGTQYF.

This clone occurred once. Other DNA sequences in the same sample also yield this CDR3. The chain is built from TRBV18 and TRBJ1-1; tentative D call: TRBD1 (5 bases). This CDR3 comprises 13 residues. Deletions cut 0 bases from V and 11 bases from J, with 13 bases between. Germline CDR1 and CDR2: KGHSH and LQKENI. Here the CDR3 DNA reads TGTGCCAGCTCACCACCAACGGGGCTAACGGCTTTCTTT. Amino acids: CASSPPTGLTAFF.

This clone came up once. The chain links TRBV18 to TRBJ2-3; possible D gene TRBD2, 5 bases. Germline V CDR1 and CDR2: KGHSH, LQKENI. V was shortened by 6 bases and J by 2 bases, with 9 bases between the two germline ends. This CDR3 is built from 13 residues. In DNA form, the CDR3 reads TGTGCCAGCTCCCGAGACTACACAGATACGCAGTATTTT. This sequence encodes CASSRDYTDTQYF.

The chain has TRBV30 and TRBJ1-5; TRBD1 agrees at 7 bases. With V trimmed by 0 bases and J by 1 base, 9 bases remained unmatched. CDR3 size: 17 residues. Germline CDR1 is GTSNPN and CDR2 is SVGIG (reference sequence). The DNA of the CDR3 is TGTGCCTGGAGTGTGGGGGCAGGGGGATGGAGCAATCAGCCCCAGCATTTT. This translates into CAWSVGAGGWSNQPQHF.

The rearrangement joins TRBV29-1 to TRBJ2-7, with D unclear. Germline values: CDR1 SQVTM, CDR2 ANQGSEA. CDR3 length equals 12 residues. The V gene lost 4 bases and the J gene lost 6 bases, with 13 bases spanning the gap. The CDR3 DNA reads TGCAGCGTTGTTCCCCCCTCGGGCGAGCAGTACTTC. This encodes CSVVPPSGEQYF.

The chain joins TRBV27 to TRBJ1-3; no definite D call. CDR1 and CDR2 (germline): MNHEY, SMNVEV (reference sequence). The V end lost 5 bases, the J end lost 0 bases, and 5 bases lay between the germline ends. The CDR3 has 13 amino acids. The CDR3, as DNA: TGTGCCAGCAGTCCCAGCTCTGGAAACACCATATATTTT. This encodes CASSPSSGNTIYF.

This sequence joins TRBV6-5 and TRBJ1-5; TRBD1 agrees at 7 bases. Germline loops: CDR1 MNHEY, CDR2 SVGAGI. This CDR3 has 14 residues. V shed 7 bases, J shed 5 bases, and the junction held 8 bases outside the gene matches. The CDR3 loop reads CASNLQGIDQPQHF. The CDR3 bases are TGTGCCAGCAATCTACAGGGGATTGATCAGCCCCAGCATTTT.

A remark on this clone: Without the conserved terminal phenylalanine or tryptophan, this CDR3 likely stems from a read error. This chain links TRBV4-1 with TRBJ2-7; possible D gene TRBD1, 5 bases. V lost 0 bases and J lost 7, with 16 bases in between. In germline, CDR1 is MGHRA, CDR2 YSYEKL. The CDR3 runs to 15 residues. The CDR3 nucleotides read TGCGCCAGCAGCCAAGATAGGCAGGGTCGATCAGAGCAGTACCTC. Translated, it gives CASSQDRQGRSEQYL.

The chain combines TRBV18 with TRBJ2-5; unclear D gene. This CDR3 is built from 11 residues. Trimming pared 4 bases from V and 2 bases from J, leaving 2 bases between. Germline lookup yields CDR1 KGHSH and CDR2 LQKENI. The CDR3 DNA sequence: TGTGCCAGCTCACAACAAGAGACCCAGTACTTC. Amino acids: CASSQQETQYF.

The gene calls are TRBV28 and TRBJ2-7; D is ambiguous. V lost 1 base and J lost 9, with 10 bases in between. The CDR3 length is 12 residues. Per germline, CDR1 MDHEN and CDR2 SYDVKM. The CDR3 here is CASSLYGDAQYF. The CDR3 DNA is TGTGCCAGCAGTTTATATGGGGATGCGCAGTACTTC.

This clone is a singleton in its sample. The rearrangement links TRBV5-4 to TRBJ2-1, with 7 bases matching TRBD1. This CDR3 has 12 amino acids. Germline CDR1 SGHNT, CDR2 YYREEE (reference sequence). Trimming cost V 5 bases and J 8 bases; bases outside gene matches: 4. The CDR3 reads CASRRTGDEQFF. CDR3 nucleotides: TGTGCCAGCAGACGCACAGGGGATGAGCAGTTCTTC.

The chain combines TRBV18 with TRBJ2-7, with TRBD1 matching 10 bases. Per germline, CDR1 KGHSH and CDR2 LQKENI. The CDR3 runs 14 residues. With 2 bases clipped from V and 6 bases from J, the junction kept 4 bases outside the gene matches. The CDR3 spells CASSPGTGVSEQYF. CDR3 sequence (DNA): TGTGCCAGCTCACCAGGGACAGGGGTTAGCGAGCAGTACTTC.

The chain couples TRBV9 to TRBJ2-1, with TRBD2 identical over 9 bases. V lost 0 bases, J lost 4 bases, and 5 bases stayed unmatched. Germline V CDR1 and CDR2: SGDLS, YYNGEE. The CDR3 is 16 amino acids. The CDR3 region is CASSVGPSGTYNEQFF. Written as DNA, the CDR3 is TGTGCCAGCAGCGTAGGTCCTAGCGGGACTTACAATGAGCAGTTCTTC.

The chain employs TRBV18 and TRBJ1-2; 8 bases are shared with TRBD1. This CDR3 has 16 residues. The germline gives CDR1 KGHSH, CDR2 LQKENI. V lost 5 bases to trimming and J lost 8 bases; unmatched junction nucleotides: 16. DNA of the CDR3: TGTGCCAGCTCATCAGATCTCCAGGGGGCTTCTGGGGGCTACACCTTC. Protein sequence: CASSSDLQGASGGYTF.